These 18 T cell receptor beta chains originate from one sample sequenced in a study of somatic mutations in cytotoxic T cells in rheumatoid arthritis. TCRdb's table, derived via immunoSEQ multiplex PCR, lists solely in-frame clones and lacks some. The sample includes 10,000 to 12,000 clones, 80% of them seen just once. Sequences were obtained from CD8+ T cells sorted from blood. These receptors came from an adult with rheumatoid arthritis.

The chain carries TRBV2 and TRBJ2-1, with TRBD1 matching 10 bases. Germline CDR1 reads SNHLY; CDR2 reads FYNNEI. V trimming: 7 bases; J trimming: 6 bases; junction bases outside the gene matches: 9. The CDR3 contains 15 residues. The CDR3 is CASNYGTGVTNEQFF. The DNA of the CDR3 is TGTGCCAGCAATTATGGGACAGGGGTAACCAATGAGCAGTTCTTC.

This chain links TRBV11-3 with TRBJ2-3; 12 bases are shared with TRBD1. V trimming: 5 bases; J trimming: 6 bases; junction bases outside the gene matches: 9. The CDR3 consists of 16 residues. Germline V gene sequence: CDR1 SGHNT, CDR2 YENEEA. The CDR3 reads CASSRGQGAGADTQYF. The CDR3, as DNA: TGTGCCAGCAGCCGGGGACAGGGGGCGGGTGCGGATACGCAGTATTTT. Together with reference TRBV11-3 and TRBJ2-3, the CDR3 gives the full variable domain: EAGVVQSPRYKIIEKKQPVAFWCNPISGHNTLYWYLQNLGQGPELLIRYENEEAVDDSQLPKDRFSAERLKGVDSTLKIQPAELGDSAVYLCASSRGQGAGADTQYFGPGTRLTVL.

The chain couples TRBV9 to TRBJ2-1; 9 bases are shared with TRBD1. V lost 3 bases to trimming and J lost 8 bases; unmatched junction nucleotides: 9. The CDR3 covers 15 residues. The germline V gene has CDR1 SGDLS and CDR2 YYNGEE. CDR3 sequence reads: CASSGWTGAGDEQFF. The DNA of the CDR3 is TGTGCCAGCAGCGGATGGACAGGGGCAGGGGATGAGCAGTTCTTC.

J is TRBJ2-7 and V is TRBV7-6, with D possibly being TRBD1 or TRBD2 (6 bases each). The CDR3 sequence is 16 residues long. CDR1 and CDR2 from the germline V gene are SGHVS and FNYEAQ. Trimming stripped 0 bases from V and 4 bases from J, with 16 bases between. CDR3 in amino acids: CASSLADRGQGYEQYF. For the CDR3, the DNA is TGTGCCAGCAGCTTAGCGGACCGGGGGCAAGGGTACGAGCAGTACTTC. Looking up the rest from reference TRBV7-6 and TRBJ2-7 gives the full variable domain: GAGVSQSPRYKVTKRGQDVALRCDPISGHVSLYWYRQALGQGPEFLTYFNYEAQQDKSGLPNDRFSAERPEGSISTLTIQRTEQRDSAMYRCASSLADRGQGYEQYFGPGTRLTVT.

This clone was found a few times. This chain uses TRBV5-6 with TRBJ2-5; tentatively, D is TRBD1 (6 bases). The CDR3 totals 14 residues. Germline CDR1 SGHDT, CDR2 YYEEEE. Trimming cost V 2 bases and J 4 bases, with 12 bases left between them. CDR3 bases: TGTGCCAGCAGCTTACTAACAGGGACAGAGACCCAGTACTTC. This sequence encodes CASSLLTGTETQYF. The full variable domain, in which reference TRBV5-6 and TRBJ2-5 provide the parts outside the CDR3, is DAGVTQSPTHLIKTRGQQVTLRCSPKSGHDTVSWYQQALGQGPQFIFQYYEEEERQRGNFPDRFSGHQFPNYSSELNVNALLLGDSALYLCASSLLTGTETQYFGPGTRLLVL.

This clone has a handful of counts. The J gene is TRBJ1-5, the V gene TRBV6-1; the D gene is possibly TRBD1 (5 bases). Germline CDR1 and CDR2: MNHNS and SASEGT. The CDR3 sequence is 15 residues long. V shed 3 bases and J shed 5 bases, with 14 bases lying between them. In DNA form, the CDR3 reads TGTGCCAGCAGTGACCCGGTGGGGGGGGATCAGCCCCAGCATTTT. Translation: CASSDPVGGDQPQHF.

The V gene is TRBV7-9, the J gene TRBJ2-3, with TRBD2 matching 7 bases. With 5 bases clipped from V and 3 bases from J, the junction kept 14 bases outside the gene matches. Germline V gives CDR1 SEHNR, CDR2 FQNEAQ (reference sequence). There are 17 residues in the CDR3. CDR3 coding DNA: TGTGCCAGCAGCCCCCCGGCGGGGGTAGCACGGACAGATACGCAGTATTTT. Translation gives CASSPPAGVARTDTQYF.

This clone has only a few counts. The J gene is TRBJ1-1, the V gene TRBV9; 7 bases match TRBD1. CDR3 length: 15 amino acids. CDR1 is SGDLS, CDR2 YYNGEE, per germline. The junction had 8 bases not matched to a gene; V was cut back by 4 bases and J by 2 bases. CDR3 DNA sequence: TGTGCCAGCAGCCCGATAACAGGGGTTAACACTGAAGCTTTCTTT. This sequence encodes CASSPITGVNTEAFF.

The gene calls are TRBV7-3 and TRBJ2-2; 7 bases map to TRBD2. The junction had 6 bases not matched to a gene; V was cut back by 2 bases and J by 3 bases. The CDR3 runs to 16 residues. Germline V gene data show CDR1 as SGHTA and CDR2 as FQGTGA. The DNA for the CDR3 is TGTGCCAGCAGCTTAGACAGCGGGGTTGACACCGGGGAGCTGTTTTTT. It is translated as CASSLDSGVDTGELFF.

This clone is a singleton in its sample. This sequence joins TRBV5-5 and TRBJ2-7, with 11 bases fitting TRBD1. J was trimmed by 6 bases and V by 4 bases; bases with no gene match: 6. The germline V gene has CDR1 SGHKS and CDR2 YYEKEE (reference sequence). There are 14 residues in the CDR3. The CDR3 here is CASSAGQGAGEQYF. CDR3 nucleotides: TGTGCCAGCAGCGCCGGACAGGGGGCAGGCGAGCAGTACTTC.

This clone came up once. The V and J genes are TRBV5-1 and TRBJ2-5; D not resolved. The CDR3 runs 14 residues. The germline CDR1 and CDR2 sequences are SGHRS and YFSETQ. V was pared by 0 bases and J by 0 bases, with 6 bases between. The CDR3 loop reads CASSLVGHQETQYF. The CDR3 DNA reads TGCGCCAGCAGCTTGGTTGGCCACCAAGAGACCCAGTACTTC.

The gene calls are TRBV7-2 and TRBJ1-1; D unclear. This CDR3 contains 15 residues. Germline CDR1 is SGHTA and CDR2 is FQGNSA. The ends were cut back, 1 base at V and 1 base at J, with 10 bases in the middle. CDR3 coding DNA: TGTGCCAGCAGCTTAGGGCCGGGAGCGAACACTGAAGCTTTCTTT. This translates into CASSLGPGANTEAFF.

The CDR3 here is CASSSPLSGHIYEQYF. The CDR3 DNA follows: TGTGCCAGCAGCTCCCCCTTAAGTGGACACATCTACGAGCAGTACTTC. The genes are TRBV7-2 and TRBJ2-7, with a weak D call TRBD1 (5 bases). Germline values: CDR1 SGHTA, CDR2 FQGNSA. The CDR3 length is 16 residues. The germline V and J ends were trimmed by 4 bases and 3 bases, with 19 bases remaining between them.

The chain carries TRBV30 and TRBJ2-3, with D tentatively TRBD1 or TRBD2 (5 bases each). There are 15 residues in the CDR3. V was shortened by 0 bases and J by 2 bases, with 12 bases between the two germline ends. Looked up from germline, CDR1 is GTSNPN and CDR2 is SVGIG (reference sequence). The CDR3 protein is CAWSVGEPHTDTQYF. CDR3 nucleotides: TGTGCCTGGAGTGTGGGGGAACCACACACAGATACGCAGTATTTT.

The chain carries TRBV11-2 and TRBJ2-3, with TRBD1 as a possible D gene (5 bases). Deletions cut 1 base from V and 1 base from J, with 9 bases between. Germline-derived CDR1 and CDR2 are SGHAT and FQNNGV. The CDR3 spans 15 residues. CDR3 in amino acids: CASSLGVQGTDTQYF. The CDR3 DNA sequence: TGTGCCAGCAGCTTAGGTGTACAGGGCACAGATACGCAGTATTTT.

This clone was observed a few times. This chain joins TRBV5-1 and TRBJ1-1, with D possibly being TRBD1 (6 bases). Germline CDR1 and CDR2: SGHRS and YFSETQ. Trimming left V 4 bases short and J 6 bases short, with 19 bases between. The CDR3 loop spans 15 amino acids. The CDR3, as DNA: TGCGCCAGCAGCGTCACTACAGGGTTACTCCCTGAAGCTTTCTTT. This codes for CASSVTTGLLPEAFF. Full variable domain (rest looked up from reference TRBV5-1 and TRBJ1-1): KAGVTQTPRYLIKTRGQQVTLSCSPISGHRSVSWYQQTPGQGLQFLFEYFSETQRNKGNFPGRFSGRQFSNSRSEMNVSTLELGDSALYLCASSVTTGLLPEAFFGQGTRLTVV.

The chain joins TRBV15 to TRBJ2-1; tentative D call: TRBD2 (7 bases). Germline CDR1 reads LNHNV; CDR2 reads YYDKDF (reference sequence). This CDR3 region has 19 residues. Trimming stripped 3 bases from V and 0 bases from J, with 21 bases between. The CDR3 DNA reads as TGTGCCACCAGCAGGCCTAGGGGGGGACTACTATTCTCCTACAATGAGCAGTTCTTC. It specifies CATSRPRGGLLFSYNEQFF.

The chain has TRBV19 and TRBJ1-6; the D is unclear. Germline loops: CDR1 LNHDA, CDR2 SQIVND (reference sequence). The CDR3 covers 12 residues. V was clipped by 7 bases and J by 7 bases, with 8 bases between them. The CDR3 reads CASTNSNSPLHF. The CDR3 bases are TGTGCCAGTACCAATAGCAATTCACCCCTCCACTTT.